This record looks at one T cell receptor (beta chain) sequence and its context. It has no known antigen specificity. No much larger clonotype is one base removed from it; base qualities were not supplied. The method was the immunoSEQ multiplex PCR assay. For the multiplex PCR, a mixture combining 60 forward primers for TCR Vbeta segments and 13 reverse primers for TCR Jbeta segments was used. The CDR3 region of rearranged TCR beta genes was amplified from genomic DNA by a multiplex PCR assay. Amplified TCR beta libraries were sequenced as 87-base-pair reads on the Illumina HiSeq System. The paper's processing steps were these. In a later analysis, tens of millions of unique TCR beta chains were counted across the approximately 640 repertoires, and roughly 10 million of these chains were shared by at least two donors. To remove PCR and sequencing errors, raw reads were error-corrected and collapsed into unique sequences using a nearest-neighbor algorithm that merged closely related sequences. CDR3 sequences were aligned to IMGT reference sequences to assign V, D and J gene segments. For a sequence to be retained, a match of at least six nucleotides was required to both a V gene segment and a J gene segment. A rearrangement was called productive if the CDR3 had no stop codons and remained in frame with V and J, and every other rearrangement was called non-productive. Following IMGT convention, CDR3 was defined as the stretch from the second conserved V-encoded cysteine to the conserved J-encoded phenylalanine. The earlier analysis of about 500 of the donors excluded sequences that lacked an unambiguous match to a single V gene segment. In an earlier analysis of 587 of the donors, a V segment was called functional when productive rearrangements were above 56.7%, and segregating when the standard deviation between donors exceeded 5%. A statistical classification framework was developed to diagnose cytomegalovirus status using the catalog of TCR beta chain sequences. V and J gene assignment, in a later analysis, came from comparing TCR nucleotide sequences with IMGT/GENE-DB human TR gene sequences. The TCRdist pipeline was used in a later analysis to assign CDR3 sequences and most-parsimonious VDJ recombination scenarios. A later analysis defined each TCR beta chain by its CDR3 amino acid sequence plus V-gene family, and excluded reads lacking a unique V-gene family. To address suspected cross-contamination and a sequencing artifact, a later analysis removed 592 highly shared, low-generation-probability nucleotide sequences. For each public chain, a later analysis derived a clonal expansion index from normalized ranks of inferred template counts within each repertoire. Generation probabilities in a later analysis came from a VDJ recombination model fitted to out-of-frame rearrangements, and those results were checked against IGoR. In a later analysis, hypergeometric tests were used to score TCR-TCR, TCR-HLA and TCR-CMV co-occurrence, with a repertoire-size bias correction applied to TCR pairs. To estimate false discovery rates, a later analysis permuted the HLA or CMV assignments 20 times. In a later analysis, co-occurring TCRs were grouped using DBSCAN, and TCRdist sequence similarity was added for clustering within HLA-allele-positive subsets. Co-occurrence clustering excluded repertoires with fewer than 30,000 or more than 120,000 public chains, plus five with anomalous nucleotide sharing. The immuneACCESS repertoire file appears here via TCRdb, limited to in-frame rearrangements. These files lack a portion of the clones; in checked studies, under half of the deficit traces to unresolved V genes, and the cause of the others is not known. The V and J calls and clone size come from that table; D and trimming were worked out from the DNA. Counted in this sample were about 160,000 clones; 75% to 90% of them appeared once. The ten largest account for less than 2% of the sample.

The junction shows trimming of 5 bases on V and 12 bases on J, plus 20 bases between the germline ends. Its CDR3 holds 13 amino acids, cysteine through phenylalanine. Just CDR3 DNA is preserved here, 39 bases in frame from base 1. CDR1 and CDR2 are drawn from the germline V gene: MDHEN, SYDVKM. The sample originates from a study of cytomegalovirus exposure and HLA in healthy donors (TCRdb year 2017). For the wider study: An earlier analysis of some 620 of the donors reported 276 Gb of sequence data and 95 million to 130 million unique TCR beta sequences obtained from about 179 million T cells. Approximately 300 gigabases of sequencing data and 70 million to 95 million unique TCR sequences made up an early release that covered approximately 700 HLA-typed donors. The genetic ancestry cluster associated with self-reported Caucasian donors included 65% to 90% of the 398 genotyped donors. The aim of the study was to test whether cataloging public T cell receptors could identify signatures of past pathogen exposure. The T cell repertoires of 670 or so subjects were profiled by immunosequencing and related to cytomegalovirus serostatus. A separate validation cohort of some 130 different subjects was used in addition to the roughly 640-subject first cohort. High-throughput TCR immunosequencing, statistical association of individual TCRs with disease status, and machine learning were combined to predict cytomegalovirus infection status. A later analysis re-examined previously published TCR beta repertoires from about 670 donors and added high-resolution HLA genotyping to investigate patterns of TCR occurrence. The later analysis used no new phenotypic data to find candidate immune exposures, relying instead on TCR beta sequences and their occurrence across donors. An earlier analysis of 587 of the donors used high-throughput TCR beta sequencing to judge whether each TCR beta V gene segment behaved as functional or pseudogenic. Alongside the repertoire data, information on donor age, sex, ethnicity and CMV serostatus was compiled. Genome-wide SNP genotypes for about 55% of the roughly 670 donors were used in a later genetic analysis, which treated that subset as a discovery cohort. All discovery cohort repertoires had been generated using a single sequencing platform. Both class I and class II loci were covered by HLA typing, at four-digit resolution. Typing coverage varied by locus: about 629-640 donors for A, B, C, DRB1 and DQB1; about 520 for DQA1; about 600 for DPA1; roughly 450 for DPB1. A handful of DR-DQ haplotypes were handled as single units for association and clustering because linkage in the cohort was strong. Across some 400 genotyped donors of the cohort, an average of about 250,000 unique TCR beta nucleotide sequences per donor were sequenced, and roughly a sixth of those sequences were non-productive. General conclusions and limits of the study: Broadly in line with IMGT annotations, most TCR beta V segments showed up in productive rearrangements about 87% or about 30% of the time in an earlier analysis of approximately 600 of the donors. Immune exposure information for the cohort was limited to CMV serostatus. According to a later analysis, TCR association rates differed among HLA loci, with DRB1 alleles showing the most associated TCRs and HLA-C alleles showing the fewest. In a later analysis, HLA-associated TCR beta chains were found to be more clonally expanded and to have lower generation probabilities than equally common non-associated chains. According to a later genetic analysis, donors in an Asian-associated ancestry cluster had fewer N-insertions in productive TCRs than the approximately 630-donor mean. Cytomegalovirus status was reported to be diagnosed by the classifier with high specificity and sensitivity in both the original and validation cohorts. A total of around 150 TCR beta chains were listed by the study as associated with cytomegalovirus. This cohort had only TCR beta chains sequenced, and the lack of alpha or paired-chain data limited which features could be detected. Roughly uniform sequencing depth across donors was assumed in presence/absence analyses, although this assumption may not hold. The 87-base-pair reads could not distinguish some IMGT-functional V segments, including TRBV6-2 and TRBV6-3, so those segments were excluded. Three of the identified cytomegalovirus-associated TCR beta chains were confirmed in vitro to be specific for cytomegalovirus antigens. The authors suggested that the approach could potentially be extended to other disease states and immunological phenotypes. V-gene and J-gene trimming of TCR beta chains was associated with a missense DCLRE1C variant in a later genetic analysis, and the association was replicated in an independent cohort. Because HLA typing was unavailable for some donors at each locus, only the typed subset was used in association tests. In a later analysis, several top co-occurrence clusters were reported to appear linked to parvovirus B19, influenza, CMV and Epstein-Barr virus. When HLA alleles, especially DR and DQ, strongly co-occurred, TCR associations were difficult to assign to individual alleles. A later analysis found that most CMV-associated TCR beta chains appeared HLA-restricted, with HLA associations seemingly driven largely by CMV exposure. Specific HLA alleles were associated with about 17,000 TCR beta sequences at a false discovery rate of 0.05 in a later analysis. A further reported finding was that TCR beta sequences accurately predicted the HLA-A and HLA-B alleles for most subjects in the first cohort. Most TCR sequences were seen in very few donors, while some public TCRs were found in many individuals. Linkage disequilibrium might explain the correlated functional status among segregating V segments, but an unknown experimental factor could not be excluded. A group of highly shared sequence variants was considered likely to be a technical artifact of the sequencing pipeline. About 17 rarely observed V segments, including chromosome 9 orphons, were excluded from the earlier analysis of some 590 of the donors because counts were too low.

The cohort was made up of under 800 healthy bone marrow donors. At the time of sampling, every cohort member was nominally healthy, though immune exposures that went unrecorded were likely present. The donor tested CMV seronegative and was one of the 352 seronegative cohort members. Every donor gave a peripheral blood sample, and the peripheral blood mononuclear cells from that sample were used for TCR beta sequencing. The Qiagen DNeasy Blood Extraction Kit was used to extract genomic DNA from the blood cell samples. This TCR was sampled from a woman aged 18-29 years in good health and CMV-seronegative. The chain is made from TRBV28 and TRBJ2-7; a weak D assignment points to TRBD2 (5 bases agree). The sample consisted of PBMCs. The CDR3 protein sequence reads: CASSLPLVSASYF. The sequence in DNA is TGTGCCAGCAGTCTCCCACTAGTTTCCGCGTCGTACTTC.